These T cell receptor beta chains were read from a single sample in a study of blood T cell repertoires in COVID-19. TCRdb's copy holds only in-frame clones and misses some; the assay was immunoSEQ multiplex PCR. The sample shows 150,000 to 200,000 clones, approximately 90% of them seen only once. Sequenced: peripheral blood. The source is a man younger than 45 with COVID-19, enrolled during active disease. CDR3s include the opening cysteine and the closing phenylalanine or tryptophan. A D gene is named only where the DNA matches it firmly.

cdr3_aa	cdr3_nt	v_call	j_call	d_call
CASSGLAGGPYEQFF	TGTGCCAGCAGCGGACTAGCGGGAGGGCCGTATGAGCAGTTCTTC	TRBV28	TRBJ2-1	TRBD2
CASSLGLAGHSYEQYF	TGTGCCAGCAGTTTGGGGCTAGCGGGACACTCCTACGAGCAGTACTTC	TRBV28	TRBJ2-7	TRBD2
CASSIGLDRVNTEAFF	TGTGCCAGTAGTATAGGCCTGGACAGGGTGAACACTGAAGCTTTCTTT	TRBV19	TRBJ1-1	TRBD1
CASSPPGTGGGYGYTF	TGTGCCAGCAGTCCTCCCGGGACAGGTGGAGGCTATGGCTACACCTTC	TRBV28	TRBJ1-2	TRBD1
CASSLSSGLAYNEQFF	TGTGCCAGCAGTTTATCATCGGGACTAGCCTACAATGAGCAGTTCTTC	TRBV27	TRBJ2-1	TRBD2
CASSSDRVAGVVYNEQFF	TGTGCCAGCAGTTCCGATAGGGTAGCGGGAGTAGTCTACAATGAGCAGTTCTTC	TRBV27	TRBJ2-1	TRBD2
CASEKLGQGAGQPQHF	TGTGCCTCAGAAAAGCTAGGACAGGGGGCGGGTCAGCCCCAGCATTTT	TRBV19	TRBJ1-5	TRBD1
CATSDRRDSGNTIYF	TGTGCCACCAGTGATCGCCGGGACTCTGGGAACACCATATATTTT	TRBV24-1	TRBJ1-3	NA
CASSYELAKLSTDTQYF	TGTGCCAGCAGTTATGAGCTAGCGAAGTTGAGCACAGATACGCAGTATTTT	TRBV6-2/TRBV6-3	TRBJ2-3	NA
CASSLFFGLGQGNQPQHF	TGTGCCAGCAGTTTATTTTTTGGTCTTGGACAGGGCAATCAGCCCCAGCATTTT	TRBV28	TRBJ1-5	TRBD1